The rows below give T cell receptor beta chains drawn from one sample of a study of cytotoxic CD8 clonotypes in ibrutinib-treated CLL. Libraries were prepared by immunoSEQ multiplex PCR; TCRdb keeps only in-frame clonotypes and omits some of them. The sample lists approximately 300,000 clones, just under 80% occurring once. The sequenced sample was PBMCs, obtained before ibrutinib treatment. Every receptor here comes from a human donor with chronic lymphocytic leukemia. Each CDR3 is given with its conserved first and last residue. Fields, in order: D gene, clone size, J gene, V gene, CDR3 DNA, CDR3 protein. A D gene is named only where the DNA matches it firmly. Size is stated for part of the rows, as once, few or many counts, or as a class when the clone is expanded.

D gene: TRBD2
clone size: NA
J gene: TRBJ2-1
V gene: TRBV7-2
CDR3 DNA: TGTGCCAGCAGCCGAGGACTAGCGACCCACAATGAGCAGTTCTTC
CDR3 protein: CASSRGLATHNEQFF

D gene: NA
clone size: NA
J gene: TRBJ2-7
V gene: TRBV7-6
CDR3 DNA: TGTGCCAGCAGAGCAGGGGCGGGATACGAGCAGTACTTC
CDR3 protein: CASRAGAGYEQYF

D gene: NA
clone size: NA
J gene: TRBJ2-2
V gene: TRBV10-1
CDR3 DNA: TGCGCCAGCAGTCATTCTAGCCGAGCGTCCGGGGAGCTGTTTTTT
CDR3 protein: CASSHSSRASGELFF

D gene: NA
clone size: NA
J gene: TRBJ1-2
V gene: TRBV5-1
CDR3 DNA: TGCGCCAGCAGCTTCGCACACAACTATGGCTACACCTTC
CDR3 protein: CASSFAHNYGYTF

D gene: NA
clone size: NA
J gene: TRBJ1-5
V gene: TRBV27
CDR3 DNA: TGTGCCAGCAGTTTATCTGGCAGGTTACATCAGCCCCAGCATTTT
CDR3 protein: CASSLSGRLHQPQHF

D gene: TRBD2
clone size: NA
J gene: TRBJ2-5
V gene: TRBV14
CDR3 DNA: TGTGCCAGCAGCCAAGCTAGCGGGAGCCAAGAGACCCAGTACTTC
CDR3 protein: CASSQASGSQETQYF

D gene: NA
clone size: NA
J gene: TRBJ2-7
V gene: TRBV2
CDR3 DNA: TGTGCCAGCAGGGTCCGATTAGCTTACGAGCAGTACTTC
CDR3 protein: CASRVRLAYEQYF

D gene: NA
clone size: NA
J gene: TRBJ1-5
V gene: TRBV6-4
CDR3 DNA: TGTGCCAGCAGTATTAATAGCAATCAGCCCCAGCATTTT
CDR3 protein: CASSINSNQPQHF

D gene: NA
clone size: once
J gene: TRBJ2-2
V gene: TRBV10-3
CDR3 DNA: TGTGCCATCAGTCTTCAGGGTGCCGGGGAGCTGTTTTTT
CDR3 protein: CAISLQGAGELFF

D gene: TRBD1
clone size: NA
J gene: TRBJ1-1
V gene: TRBV30
CDR3 DNA: TGTGCCTGGACCAAAACAGGGGTTCATGCTGAAGCTTTCTTT
CDR3 protein: CAWTKTGVHAEAFF

D gene: NA
clone size: NA
J gene: TRBJ2-1
V gene: TRBV5-4
CDR3 DNA: TGTGCCAGCAGCTTGGTTTCTAGCGAGTACAATGAGCAGTTCTTC
CDR3 protein: CASSLVSSEYNEQFF

D gene: NA
clone size: NA
J gene: TRBJ1-4
V gene: TRBV27
CDR3 DNA: TGTGCCAGCAGTTTGGGGGGTTGGGAAAAACTGTTTTTT
CDR3 protein: CASSLGGWEKLFF

D gene: TRBD2
clone size: NA
J gene: TRBJ2-5
V gene: TRBV7-6
CDR3 DNA: TGTGCCAGCAGCTTGCTGCGGGAGTTGCCAGAGACCCAGTACTTC
CDR3 protein: CASSLLRELPETQYF

D gene: NA
clone size: few
J gene: TRBJ1-2
V gene: TRBV7-6
CDR3 DNA: TGTGCCAGCAGCTTAGCCTGGGACGGCTATAACTATGGCTACACCTTC
CDR3 protein: CASSLAWDGYNYGYTF

D gene: NA
clone size: NA
J gene: TRBJ2-7
V gene: TRBV27
CDR3 DNA: TGTGCCAGCAGTTTACAAGGGAACTCCTACGAGCAGTACTTC
CDR3 protein: CASSLQGNSYEQYF

D gene: NA
clone size: NA
J gene: TRBJ1-1
V gene: TRBV6-5
CDR3 DNA: TGTGCCAGCAGTTACAGGGCGGACACTGAAGCTTTCTTT
CDR3 protein: CASSYRADTEAFF

D gene: NA
clone size: NA
J gene: TRBJ1-1
V gene: TRBV19
CDR3 DNA: TGTGCCAGTAGTATCATAGGCATGAACACTGAAGCTTTCTTT
CDR3 protein: CASSIIGMNTEAFF

D gene: TRBD1
clone size: once
J gene: TRBJ2-2
V gene: TRBV28
CDR3 DNA: TGTGCCAGCAGTTTCCCCGGGGGACAGGACACCGGGGAGCTGTTTTTT
CDR3 protein: CASSFPGGQDTGELFF

D gene: TRBD2
clone size: NA
J gene: TRBJ2-7
V gene: TRBV5-1
CDR3 DNA: TGCGCCAGCAGCTTGGATGGCGGGAGCGCAGCCTACGAGCAGTACTTC
CDR3 protein: CASSLDGGSAAYEQYF

D gene: TRBD1
clone size: NA
J gene: TRBJ1-1
V gene: TRBV7-3
CDR3 DNA: TGTGCCAGCAGCAAAACAGGGGTTGAAGCTTTCTTT
CDR3 protein: CASSKTGVEAFF

D gene: NA
clone size: NA
J gene: TRBJ2-3
V gene: TRBV25-1
CDR3 DNA: TGTGCCAGTGAGACAGATACGCAGTATTTT
CDR3 protein: CASETDTQYF

D gene: TRBD2
clone size: NA
J gene: TRBJ2-2
V gene: TRBV4-3
CDR3 DNA: TGCGCCAGCAGCCAAGAACCGGGACTAGCGGGATCCGGGGAGCTGTTTTTT
CDR3 protein: CASSQEPGLAGSGELFF

D gene: TRBD1
clone size: NA
J gene: TRBJ1-5
V gene: TRBV19
CDR3 DNA: TGTGCCAGTAACCAATGGGGGACAGGGGACCAGCCCCAGCATTTT
CDR3 protein: CASNQWGTGDQPQHF

D gene: TRBD2
clone size: NA
J gene: TRBJ2-7
V gene: TRBV7-2
CDR3 DNA: TGTGCCAGCAGCTTAACTAGCGGGAGTGGCTACGAGCAGTACTTC
CDR3 protein: CASSLTSGSGYEQYF

D gene: TRBD2
clone size: NA
J gene: TRBJ2-7
V gene: TRBV4-1
CDR3 DNA: TGCGCCAGCAGCCAAGCCCCCCCTCGCCTAGCGGGAGTGAATGACGAGCAGTACTTC
CDR3 protein: CASSQAPPRLAGVNDEQYF

D gene: NA
clone size: few
J gene: TRBJ1-1
V gene: TRBV7-9
CDR3 DNA: TGTGCCAGCAGCTTAGGACCTCGGCTGCCTAACACTGAAGCTTTCTTT
CDR3 protein: CASSLGPRLPNTEAFF